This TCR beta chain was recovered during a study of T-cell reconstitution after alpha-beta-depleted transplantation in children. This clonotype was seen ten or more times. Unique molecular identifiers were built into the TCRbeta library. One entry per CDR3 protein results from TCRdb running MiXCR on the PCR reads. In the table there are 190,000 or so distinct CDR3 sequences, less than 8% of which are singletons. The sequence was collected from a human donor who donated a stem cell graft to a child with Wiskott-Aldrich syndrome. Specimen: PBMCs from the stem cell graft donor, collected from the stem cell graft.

The CDR3 loop is CASSQDGSGYNEQFF. CDR3 DNA: TGCGCCAGCAGCCAAGATGGGTCAGGGTACAATGAGCAGTTCTTC. This sequence joins TRBV4-1 and TRBJ2-1, with D possibly matching TRBD1 (5 bases). Germline values: CDR1 MGHRA, CDR2 YSYEKL. This CDR3 has 15 amino acids. V lost 0 bases to trimming and J lost 4 bases, with 10 bases between them.